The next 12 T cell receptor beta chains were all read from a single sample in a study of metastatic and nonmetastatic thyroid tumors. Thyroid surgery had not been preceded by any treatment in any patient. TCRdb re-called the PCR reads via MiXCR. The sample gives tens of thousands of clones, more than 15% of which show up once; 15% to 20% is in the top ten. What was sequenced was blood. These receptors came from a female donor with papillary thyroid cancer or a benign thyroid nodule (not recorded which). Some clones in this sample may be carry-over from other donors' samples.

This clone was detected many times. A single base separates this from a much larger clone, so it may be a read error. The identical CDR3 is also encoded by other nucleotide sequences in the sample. The CDR3 DNA reads TGTGCCACCAGTGATTTGGCAGGGGACACAGATACGCAGTATTTC. Its translation: CATSDLAGDTDTQYF. V usage is TRBV24-1 and J usage is TRBJ2-3, with D possibly TRBD1 on 6 matching bases. The V gene's germline CDR1 is KGHDR and CDR2 SFDVKD. This CDR3 contains 15 residues.

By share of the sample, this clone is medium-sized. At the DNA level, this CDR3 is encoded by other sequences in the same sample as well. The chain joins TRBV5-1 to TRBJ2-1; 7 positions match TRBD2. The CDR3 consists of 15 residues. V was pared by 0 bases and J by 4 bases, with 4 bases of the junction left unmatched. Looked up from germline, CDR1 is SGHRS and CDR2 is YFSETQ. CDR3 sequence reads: CASSLVASGYNEQFF. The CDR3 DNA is TGCGCCAGCAGCTTGGTGGCTAGCGGTTACAATGAGCAGTTCTTC.

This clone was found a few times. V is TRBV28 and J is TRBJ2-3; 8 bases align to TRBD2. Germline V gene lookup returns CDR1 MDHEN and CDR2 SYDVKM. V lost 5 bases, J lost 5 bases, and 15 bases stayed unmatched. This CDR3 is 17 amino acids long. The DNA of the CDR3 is TGTGCCAGCAGTACCAGGACTAGCAGGAGGGGGGAAGATACGCAGTATTTT. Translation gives CASSTRTSRRGEDTQYF.

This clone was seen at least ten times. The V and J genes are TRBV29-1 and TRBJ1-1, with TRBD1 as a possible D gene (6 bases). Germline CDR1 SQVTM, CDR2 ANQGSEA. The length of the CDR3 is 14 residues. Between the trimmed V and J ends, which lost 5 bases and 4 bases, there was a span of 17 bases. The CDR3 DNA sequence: TGCAGCGTTATTGGGGGGCAGGGAAGCACTGAAGCTTTCTTT. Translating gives CSVIGGQGSTEAFF.

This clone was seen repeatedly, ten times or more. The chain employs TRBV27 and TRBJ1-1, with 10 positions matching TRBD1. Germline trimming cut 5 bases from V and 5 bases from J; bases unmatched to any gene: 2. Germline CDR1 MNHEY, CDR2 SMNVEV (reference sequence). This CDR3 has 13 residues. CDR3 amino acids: CASSDRGHTEAFF. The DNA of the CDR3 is TGTGCCAGCAGTGACAGGGGGCATACTGAAGCTTTCTTT.

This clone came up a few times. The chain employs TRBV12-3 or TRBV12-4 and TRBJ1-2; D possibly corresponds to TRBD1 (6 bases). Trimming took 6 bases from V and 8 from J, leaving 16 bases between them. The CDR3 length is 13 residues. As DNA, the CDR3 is TGTGCCAGCAGACTTAAAGGGGGAGGCGGCTACACCTTC. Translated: CASRLKGGGGYTF.

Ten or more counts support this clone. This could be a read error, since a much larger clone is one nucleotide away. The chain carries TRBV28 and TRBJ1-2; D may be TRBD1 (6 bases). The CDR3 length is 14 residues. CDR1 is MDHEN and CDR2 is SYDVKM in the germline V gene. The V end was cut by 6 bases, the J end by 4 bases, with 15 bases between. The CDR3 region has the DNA TGTGCCAGCAGAAGTACCGGGACAACCTATGGCTACACCTTC. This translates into CASRSTGTTYGYTF.

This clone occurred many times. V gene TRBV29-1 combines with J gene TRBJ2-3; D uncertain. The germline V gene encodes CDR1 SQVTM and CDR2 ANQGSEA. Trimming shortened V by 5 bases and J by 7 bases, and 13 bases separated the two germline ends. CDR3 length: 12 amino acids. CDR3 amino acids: CSVRIKDHTQYF. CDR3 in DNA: TGCAGCGTTCGTATTAAGGATCATACGCAGTATTTT.

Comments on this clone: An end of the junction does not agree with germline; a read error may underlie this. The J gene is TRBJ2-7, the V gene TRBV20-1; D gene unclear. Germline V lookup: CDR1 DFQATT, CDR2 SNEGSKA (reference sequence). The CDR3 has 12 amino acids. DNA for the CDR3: TGTAGTGCAAGAGATATCTCCTACGAGCAGTACTTC. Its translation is CSARDISYEQYF.

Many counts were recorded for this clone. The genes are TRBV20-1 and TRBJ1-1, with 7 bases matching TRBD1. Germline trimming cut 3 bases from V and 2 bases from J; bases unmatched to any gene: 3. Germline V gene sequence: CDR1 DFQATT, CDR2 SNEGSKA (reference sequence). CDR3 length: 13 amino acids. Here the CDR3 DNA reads TGCAGTGCTAGTCGAGGGGGCAACACTGAAGCTTTCTTT. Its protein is CSASRGGNTEAFF.

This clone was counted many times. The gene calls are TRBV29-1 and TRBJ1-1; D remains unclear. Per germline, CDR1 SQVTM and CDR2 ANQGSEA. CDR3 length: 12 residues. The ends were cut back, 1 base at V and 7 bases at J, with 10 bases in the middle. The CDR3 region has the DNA TGCAGCGTTGAAGTAGCACAAAGTGAAGCTTTCTTT. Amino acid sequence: CSVEVAQSEAFF.

CDR3 DNA: TGTGCCAGCAGCCCGAGGACAGGGTGGGCAGGGGAGCAGTACTTC. Translated: CASSPRTGWAGEQYF. The chain is built from TRBV11-2 and TRBJ2-7; 8 bases map to TRBD1. The trim removed 5 bases at V and 7 bases at J, leaving 13 bases unmatched. The germline V gene encodes CDR1 SGHAT and CDR2 FQNNGV. The CDR3 covers 15 residues.